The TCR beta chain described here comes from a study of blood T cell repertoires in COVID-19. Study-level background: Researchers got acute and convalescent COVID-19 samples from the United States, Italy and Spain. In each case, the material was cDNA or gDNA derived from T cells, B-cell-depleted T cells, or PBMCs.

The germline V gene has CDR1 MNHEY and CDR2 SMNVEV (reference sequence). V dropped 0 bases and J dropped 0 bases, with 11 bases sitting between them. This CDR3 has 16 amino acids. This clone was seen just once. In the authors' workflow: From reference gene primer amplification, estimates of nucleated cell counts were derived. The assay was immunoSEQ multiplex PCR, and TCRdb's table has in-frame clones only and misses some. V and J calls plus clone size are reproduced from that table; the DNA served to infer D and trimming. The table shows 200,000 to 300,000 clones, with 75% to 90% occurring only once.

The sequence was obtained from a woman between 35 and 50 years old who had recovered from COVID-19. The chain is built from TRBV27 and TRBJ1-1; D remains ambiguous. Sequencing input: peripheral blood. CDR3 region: CASSLSQVRVNTEAFF. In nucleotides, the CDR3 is TGTGCCAGCAGTTTATCCCAAGTCCGAGTGAACACTGAAGCTTTCTTT.